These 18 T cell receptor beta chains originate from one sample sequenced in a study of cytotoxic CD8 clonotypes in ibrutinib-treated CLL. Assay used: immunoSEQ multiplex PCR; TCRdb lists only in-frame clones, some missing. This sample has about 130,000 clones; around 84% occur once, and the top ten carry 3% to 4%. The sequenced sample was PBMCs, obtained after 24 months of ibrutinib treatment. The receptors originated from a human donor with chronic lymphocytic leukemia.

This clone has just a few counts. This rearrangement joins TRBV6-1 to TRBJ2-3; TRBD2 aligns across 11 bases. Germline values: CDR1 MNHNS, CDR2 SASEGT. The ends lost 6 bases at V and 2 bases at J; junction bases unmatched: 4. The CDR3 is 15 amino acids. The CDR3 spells CASSPLAGATDTQYF. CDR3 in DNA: TGTGCCAGCAGCCCACTAGCGGGGGCCACAGATACGCAGTATTTT.

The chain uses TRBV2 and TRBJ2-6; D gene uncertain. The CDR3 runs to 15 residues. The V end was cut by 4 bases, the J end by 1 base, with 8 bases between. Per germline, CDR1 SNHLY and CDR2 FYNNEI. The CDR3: CASSAQKSGANVLTF. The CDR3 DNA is TGTGCCAGCAGTGCTCAGAAATCTGGGGCCAACGTCCTGACTTTC.

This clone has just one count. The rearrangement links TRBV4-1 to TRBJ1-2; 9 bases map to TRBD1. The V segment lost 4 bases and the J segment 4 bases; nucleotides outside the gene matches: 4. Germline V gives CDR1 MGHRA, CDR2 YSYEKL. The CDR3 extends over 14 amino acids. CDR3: CASSPRDRVYGYTF. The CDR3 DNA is TGCGCCAGCAGCCCCCGGGACAGGGTCTATGGCTACACCTTC.

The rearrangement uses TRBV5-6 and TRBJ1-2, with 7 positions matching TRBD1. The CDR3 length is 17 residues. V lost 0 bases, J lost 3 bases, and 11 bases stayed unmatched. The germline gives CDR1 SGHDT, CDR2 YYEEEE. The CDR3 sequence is CASSLERMAGGHYGYTF. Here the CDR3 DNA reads TGTGCCAGCAGCTTGGAAAGAATGGCAGGGGGGCACTATGGCTACACCTTC.

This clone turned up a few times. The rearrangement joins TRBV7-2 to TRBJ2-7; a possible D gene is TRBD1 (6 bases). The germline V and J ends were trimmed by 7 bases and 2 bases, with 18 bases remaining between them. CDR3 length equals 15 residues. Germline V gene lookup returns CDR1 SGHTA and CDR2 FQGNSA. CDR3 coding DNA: TGTGCCAGCACCCCGTTGGCAGGGGTGGCCTACGAGCAGTACTTC. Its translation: CASTPLAGVAYEQYF.

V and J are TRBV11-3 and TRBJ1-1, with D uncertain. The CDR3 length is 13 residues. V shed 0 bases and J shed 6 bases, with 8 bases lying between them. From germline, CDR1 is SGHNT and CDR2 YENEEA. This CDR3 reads CASSLDQDAEAFF. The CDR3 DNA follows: TGTGCCAGCAGCTTAGATCAGGACGCTGAAGCTTTCTTT.

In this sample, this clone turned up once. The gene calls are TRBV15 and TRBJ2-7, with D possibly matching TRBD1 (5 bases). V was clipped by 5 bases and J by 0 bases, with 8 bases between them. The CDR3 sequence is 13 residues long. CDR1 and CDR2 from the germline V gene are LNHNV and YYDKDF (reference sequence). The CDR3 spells CATSPTGSYEQYF. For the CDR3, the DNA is TGTGCCACCAGCCCCACAGGCTCCTACGAGCAGTACTTC.

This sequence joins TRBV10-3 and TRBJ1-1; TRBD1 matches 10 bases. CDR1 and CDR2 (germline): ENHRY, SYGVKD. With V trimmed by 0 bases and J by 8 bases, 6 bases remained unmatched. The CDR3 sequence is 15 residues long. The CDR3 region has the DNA TGTGCCATCAGTGAGTCACCCGACAGGGGGCAAGAAGCTTTCTTT. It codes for CAISESPDRGQEAFF.

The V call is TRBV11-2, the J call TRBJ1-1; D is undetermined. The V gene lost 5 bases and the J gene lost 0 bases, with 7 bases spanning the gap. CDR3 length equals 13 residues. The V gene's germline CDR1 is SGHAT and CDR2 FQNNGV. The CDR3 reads CASSPFMNTEAFF. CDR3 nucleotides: TGTGCCAGCAGCCCTTTTATGAACACTGAAGCTTTCTTT.

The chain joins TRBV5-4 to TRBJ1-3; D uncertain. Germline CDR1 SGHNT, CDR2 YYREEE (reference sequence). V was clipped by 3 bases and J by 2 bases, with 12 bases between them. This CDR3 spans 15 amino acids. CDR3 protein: CASSSLPRPGNTIYF. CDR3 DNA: TGTGCCAGCAGCTCTTTGCCAAGACCTGGAAACACCATATATTTT.

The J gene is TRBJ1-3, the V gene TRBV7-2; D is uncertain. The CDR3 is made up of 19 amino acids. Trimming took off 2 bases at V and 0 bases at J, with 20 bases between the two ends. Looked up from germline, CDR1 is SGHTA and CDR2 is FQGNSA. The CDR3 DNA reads TGTGCCAGCAGCTTAACCGTGACCGCGGCAACCTTCTCTGGAAACACCATATATTTT. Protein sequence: CASSLTVTAATFSGNTIYF.

The CDR3 protein is CATSRPGQGVADTQYF. The CDR3 DNA sequence: TGTGCCACCAGCAGGCCGGGACAGGGGGTCGCAGATACGCAGTATTTT. The gene calls are TRBV15 and TRBJ2-3, with 11 bases fitting TRBD1. Per the germline V gene, CDR1 is LNHNV and CDR2 is YYDKDF (reference sequence). V lost 3 bases to trimming and J lost 4 bases; unmatched junction nucleotides: 6. CDR3 size: 16 residues.

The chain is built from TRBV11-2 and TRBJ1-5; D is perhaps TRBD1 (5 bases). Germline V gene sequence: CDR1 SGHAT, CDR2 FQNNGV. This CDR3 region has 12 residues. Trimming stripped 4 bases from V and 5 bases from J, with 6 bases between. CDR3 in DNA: TGTGCCAGCAGCTCACAGGATCAGCCCCAGCATTTT. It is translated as CASSSQDQPQHF.

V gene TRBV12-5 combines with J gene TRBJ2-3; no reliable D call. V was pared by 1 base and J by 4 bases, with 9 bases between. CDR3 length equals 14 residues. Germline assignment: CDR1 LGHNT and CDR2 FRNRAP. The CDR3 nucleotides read TGTGCTAGTGGTTTGGGGGATCGTGCAGATACGCAGTATTTT. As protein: CASGLGDRADTQYF.

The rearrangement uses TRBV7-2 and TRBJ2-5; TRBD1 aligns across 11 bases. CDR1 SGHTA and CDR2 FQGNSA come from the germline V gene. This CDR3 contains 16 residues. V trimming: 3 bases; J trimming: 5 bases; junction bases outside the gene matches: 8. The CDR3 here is CASSFSGTGGVETQYF. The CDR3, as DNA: TGTGCCAGCAGCTTCTCCGGGACAGGGGGGGTGGAGACCCAGTACTTC. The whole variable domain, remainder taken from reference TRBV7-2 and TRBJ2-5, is GAGVSQSPSNKVTEKGKDVELRCDPISGHTALYWYRQSLGQGLEFLIYFQGNSAPDKSGLPSDRFSAERTGGSVSTLTIQRTQQEDSAVYLCASSFSGTGGVETQYFGPGTRLLVL.

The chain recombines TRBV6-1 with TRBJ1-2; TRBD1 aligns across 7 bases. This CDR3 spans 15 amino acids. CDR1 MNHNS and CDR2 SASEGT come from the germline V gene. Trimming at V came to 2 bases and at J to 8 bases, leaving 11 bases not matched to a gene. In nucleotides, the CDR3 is TGTGCCAGCAGTGAATTAAGGGGGCGTGATTTGGGCTACACCTTC. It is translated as CASSELRGRDLGYTF.

The CDR3 coding sequence is TGCGCCAGCAGCTTGGTGGGACAACAAGAGACCCAGTACTTC. It codes for CASSLVGQQETQYF. V usage is TRBV5-1 and J usage is TRBJ2-5, with D perhaps matching TRBD1 (6 bases). The V gene's germline CDR1 is SGHRS and CDR2 YFSETQ. Trimming shortened V by 0 bases and J by 2 bases, and 8 bases separated the two germline ends. This CDR3 spans 14 amino acids.

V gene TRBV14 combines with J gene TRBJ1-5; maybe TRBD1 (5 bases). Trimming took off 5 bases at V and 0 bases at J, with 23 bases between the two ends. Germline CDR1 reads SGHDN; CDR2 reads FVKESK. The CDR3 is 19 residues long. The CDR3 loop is CASSAWIGGIIGSNQPQHF. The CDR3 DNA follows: TGTGCCAGCAGCGCTTGGATTGGGGGGATAATTGGTAGCAATCAGCCCCAGCATTTT.